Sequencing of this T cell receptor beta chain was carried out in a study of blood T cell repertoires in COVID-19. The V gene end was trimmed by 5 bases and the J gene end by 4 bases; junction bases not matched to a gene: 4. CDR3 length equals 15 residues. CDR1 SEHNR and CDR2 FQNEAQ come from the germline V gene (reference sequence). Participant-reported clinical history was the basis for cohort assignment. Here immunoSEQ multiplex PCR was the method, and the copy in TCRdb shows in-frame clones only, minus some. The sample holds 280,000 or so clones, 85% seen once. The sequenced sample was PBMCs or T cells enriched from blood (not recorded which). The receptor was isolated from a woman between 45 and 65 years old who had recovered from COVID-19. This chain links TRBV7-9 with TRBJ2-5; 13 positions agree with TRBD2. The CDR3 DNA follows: TGTGCCAGCAGCCCACTAGCGGGGGGGCCAGAGACCCAGTACTTC. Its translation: CASSPLAGGPETQYF.